The 11 T cell receptor beta chains reported below all come from one sample, sequenced in a study of CD8 T cells in Susac syndrome. cDNA came from roughly 0.47 to 1 ug RNA primed by random hexamers. MiXCR, applied by TCRdb to the immunoSEQ multiplex PCR reads, yields one record per CDR3 protein. Of tens of thousands of distinct CDR3 sequences in the sample, about 93% were seen once. Sequencing was carried out using CD8+ T cells from PBMCs. These receptors originate from a human donor with Susac syndrome.

This rearrangement joins TRBV5-4 to TRBJ2-2, with TRBD2 matching over 13 bases. Trimming at V came to 6 bases and at J to 3 bases, leaving 2 bases not matched to a gene. CDR1 and CDR2 from the germline V gene are SGHNT and YYREEE (reference sequence). The CDR3 has 15 amino acids. CDR3 amino acids: CASNGLAGDTGELFF. The CDR3 coding sequence is TGTGCCAGCAACGGACTAGCGGGGGACACCGGGGAGCTGTTTTTT.

The chain joins TRBV11-2 to TRBJ1-1; D perhaps matches TRBD1 (5 bases). V gave up 3 bases and J gave up 0 bases, with 17 bases separating them. CDR1 and CDR2 from the germline V gene are SGHAT and FQNNGV. The CDR3 contains 17 residues. This CDR3 is CASSFDWGSEMNTEAFF. The DNA for the CDR3 is TGTGCCAGCAGCTTCGACTGGGGCAGTGAAATGAACACTGAAGCTTTCTTT.

The rearrangement uses TRBV28 and TRBJ2-7; possibly TRBD2 for D (5 bases). The CDR3 loop spans 12 amino acids. Between the trimmed V and J ends, which lost 7 bases and 4 bases, there was a span of 11 bases. CDR1 is MDHEN, CDR2 SYDVKM, per germline. CDR3 sequence reads: CASTHGGYEQYF. CDR3 bases: TGTGCCAGCACCCATGGAGGTTACGAGCAGTACTTC. The variable domain in full, completed from reference TRBV28 and TRBJ2-7, reads DVKVTQSSRYLVKRTGEKVFLECVQDMDHENMFWYRQDPGLGLRLIYFSYDVKMKEKGDIPEGYSVSREKKERFSLILESASTNQTSMYLCASTHGGYEQYFGPGTRLTVT.

CDR3 nucleotide sequence: TGTGCCAGCAGCCTCCTCCGGGATGAAGGTGGCTACACCTTC. Its protein product is CASSLLRDEGGYTF. The rearrangement links TRBV4-2 to TRBJ1-2; D gene unclear. Between the trimmed V and J ends, which lost 4 bases and 7 bases, there was a span of 16 bases. This CDR3 is 14 amino acids long. Germline V gives CDR1 LGHNA, CDR2 YNFKEQ.

J is TRBJ2-5 and V is TRBV7-8; TRBD2 matches at 10 bases. V shed 3 bases and J 4 bases; nucleotides not matched to a gene: 2. CDR1 and CDR2 from the germline V gene are SGHVS and FQNEAQ. The CDR3 has 14 residues. DNA for the CDR3: TGTGCCAGCAGCTTCTGGACTAGCGGAGAGACCCAGTACTTC. Amino acids: CASSFWTSGETQYF.

The rearrangement links TRBV7-8 to TRBJ1-5, with D possibly TRBD1 on 5 matching bases. V was cut by 5 bases and J by 5 bases, with 13 bases left in between. This CDR3 region has 14 residues. CDR1 and CDR2 (germline): SGHVS, FQNEAQ. This CDR3 is CASSPLGGDQPQHF. The CDR3 nucleotides read TGTGCCAGCAGCCCGTTGGGGGGGGATCAGCCCCAGCATTTT.

This clonotype was observed a single time. This CDR3 reads CASAEGPDTQYF. The CDR3 region has the DNA TGTGCCAGCGCCGAAGGGCCAGATACGCAGTATTTT. The V call is TRBV27, the J call TRBJ2-3; no clear D gene. V lost 8 bases and J 4 bases, leaving 10 bases between the germline ends. Germline V CDR1 and CDR2: MNHEY, SMNVEV (reference sequence). The CDR3 totals 12 residues.

The chain has TRBV12-3 or TRBV12-4 and TRBJ1-6; D is unresolved. V was shortened by 5 bases and J by 3 bases, with 11 bases between the two germline ends. The CDR3 runs 15 residues. The DNA for the CDR3 is TGTGCCAGCAGTCCCTTTAGCAGCTATAATTCACCCCTCCACTTT. Translated, it gives CASSPFSSYNSPLHF.

The chain couples TRBV28 to TRBJ1-3; D is undetermined. Germline assignment: CDR1 MDHEN and CDR2 SYDVKM. The CDR3 runs 13 residues. Deletions cut 6 bases from V and 0 bases from J, with 6 bases between. The CDR3 sequence is CASRAHSGNTIYF. For the CDR3, the DNA is TGTGCCAGCAGGGCCCACTCTGGAAACACCATATATTTT. The full variable domain, in which reference TRBV28 and TRBJ1-3 provide the parts outside the CDR3, is DVKVTQSSRYLVKRTGEKVFLECVQDMDHENMFWYRQDPGLGLRLIYFSYDVKMKEKGDIPEGYSVSREKKERFSLILESASTNQTSMYLCASRAHSGNTIYFGEGSWLTVV.

Comment on this clonotype: The junction does not match germline at one end; this may be a read error. The V and J genes are TRBV12-3 or TRBV12-4 and TRBJ2-7; 7 bases are a match to TRBD1. This CDR3 region has 11 residues. CDR3 amino acids: CASSLGGTVIF. The CDR3 nucleotides read TGTGCCAGCAGTTTAGGTGGGACAGTCATATTC.

This chain links TRBV28 with TRBJ1-5; maybe TRBD1 (5 bases). The CDR3 is 14 residues long. Trimming shortened V by 5 bases and J by 5 bases, and 13 bases separated the two germline ends. Per germline, CDR1 MDHEN and CDR2 SYDVKM. CDR3 sequence reads: CASSQVGTDQPQHF. DNA of the CDR3: TGTGCCAGCAGTCAGGTGGGGACTGATCAGCCCCAGCATTTT.